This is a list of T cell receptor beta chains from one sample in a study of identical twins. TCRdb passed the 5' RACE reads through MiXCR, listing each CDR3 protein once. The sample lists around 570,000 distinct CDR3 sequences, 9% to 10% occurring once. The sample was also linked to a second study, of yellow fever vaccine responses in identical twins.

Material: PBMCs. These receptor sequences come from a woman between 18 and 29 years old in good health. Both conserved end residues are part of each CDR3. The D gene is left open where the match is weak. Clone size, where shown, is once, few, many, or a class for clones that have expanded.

cdr3_nt: TGCAGTGCTAAAAACACCCCGGGGACTAGCGGGTTCAAAAACATTCAGTACTTC
cdr3_aa: CSAKNTPGTSGFKNIQYF
j_call: TRBJ2-4
d_call: TRBD2
clone_size: few
v_call: TRBV20-1

cdr3_nt: TGTGCCACCGGCCGGGGGGGTGATACGCAGTATTTT
cdr3_aa: CATGRGGDTQYF
j_call: TRBJ2-3
d_call: TRBD2
clone_size: -
v_call: TRBV10-3

cdr3_nt: TGTGCCAGCAGCTTAGGGGGACTAGCGGGAGTAGGTAATGAGCAGTTCTTC
cdr3_aa: CASSLGGLAGVGNEQFF
j_call: TRBJ2-1
d_call: TRBD2
clone_size: many
v_call: TRBV7-9

cdr3_nt: TGTGCCATCCGACCTTCGGGACAGCGTAACACTGAAGTTTTCTTT
cdr3_aa: CAIRPSGQRNTEVFF
j_call: TRBJ1-1
d_call: TRBD1
clone_size: -
v_call: TRBV12-3/TRBV12-4

cdr3_nt: TGTGCCAGCAGTACAAGGACTAGCGGGGGGGATGAGCAGTTCTTC
cdr3_aa: CASSTRTSGGDEQFF
j_call: TRBJ2-1
d_call: TRBD2
clone_size: many
v_call: TRBV12-3/TRBV12-4

cdr3_nt: TGTGCCAGCAGCTTAGATCTAGCGACAGGGTCTTTCTTC
cdr3_aa: CASSLDLATGSFF
j_call: TRBJ2-1
d_call: -
clone_size: many
v_call: TRBV11-3

cdr3_nt: TGTGCCAGCAGTCCGCGGGCGGGGGGGCCTTTGAGTGAGCAGTTCTTC
cdr3_aa: CASSPRAGGPLSEQFF
j_call: TRBJ2-1
d_call: TRBD2
clone_size: few
v_call: TRBV12-3/TRBV12-4

cdr3_nt: TGTGCCAGCAGCCCGTTCCCTAGCTCCTACAATGAGCAGTTCTTC
cdr3_aa: CASSPFPSSYNEQFF
j_call: TRBJ2-1
d_call: -
clone_size: many
v_call: TRBV9

cdr3_nt: TGCAGTGCTAGGACTGCGGGAGGAGTCTACGAGCAGTACTTC
cdr3_aa: CSARTAGGVYEQYF
j_call: TRBJ2-7
d_call: TRBD2
clone_size: many
v_call: TRBV20-1

cdr3_nt: TGTGCCAGCTGGAAGACAGGAGGGGGTTCACCCCTCCACTTT
cdr3_aa: CASWKTGGGSPLHF
j_call: TRBJ1-6
d_call: -
clone_size: few
v_call: TRBV12-3/TRBV12-4

cdr3_nt: TGTGCCAGCAGCTTTGGGGCGGGAGACGTCAGCTACGAGCAGTACTTC
cdr3_aa: CASSFGAGDVSYEQYF
j_call: TRBJ2-7
d_call: TRBD2
clone_size: few
v_call: TRBV7-6

cdr3_nt: TGTGCCAGCAGTAAAAGGGCTGGGAATGAGCAGTTCTTC
cdr3_aa: CASSKRAGNEQFF
j_call: TRBJ2-1
d_call: -
clone_size: many
v_call: TRBV28

cdr3_nt: TGTGCCAGCAGTTTTGAGGACAGGCTTGACTACCAAGAGACCCAGTACTTC
cdr3_aa: CASSFEDRLDYQETQYF
j_call: TRBJ2-5
d_call: TRBD1
clone_size: -
v_call: TRBV12-3/TRBV12-4

cdr3_nt: TGTGCCAGCTCACCACCGCGGAATCCCTACGAGCAGTACTTC
cdr3_aa: CASSPPRNPYEQYF
j_call: TRBJ2-7
d_call: -
clone_size: few
v_call: TRBV18

cdr3_nt: TGTGCCAGCGGACCCGAGTTGGGGAACACCGGGGAGCTGTTTTTT
cdr3_aa: CASGPELGNTGELFF
j_call: TRBJ2-2
d_call: -
clone_size: few
v_call: TRBV6-1

cdr3_nt: TGTGCCAGCAGGGACAGGGGGGACAATCAGCCCCAGCATTTT
cdr3_aa: CASRDRGDNQPQHF
j_call: TRBJ1-5
d_call: TRBD1
clone_size: many
v_call: TRBV6-1

cdr3_nt: TGTGCCAGCAGCCACGGGACGTCAGATACGCAGTATTTT
cdr3_aa: CASSHGTSDTQYF
j_call: TRBJ2-3
d_call: -
clone_size: many
v_call: TRBV7-3

cdr3_nt: TGTGCCAGCAGTTTGGGGCAGGTTGCGCTGTTTTTT
cdr3_aa: CASSLGQVALFF
j_call: TRBJ2-2
d_call: -
clone_size: many
v_call: TRBV12-3/TRBV12-4

cdr3_nt: TGTGCCAGCAGCACCGGACTAGCGGGCCCCTCCTACGAGCAGTACTTC
cdr3_aa: CASSTGLAGPSYEQYF
j_call: TRBJ2-7
d_call: TRBD2
clone_size: few
v_call: TRBV28

cdr3_nt: TGTGCCAGCTCACCACCCGACGGAAAGACCCAGCACTTC
cdr3_aa: CASSPPDGKTQHF
j_call: TRBJ2-5
d_call: -
clone_size: -
v_call: TRBV18

cdr3_nt: TGTGCCAGCAGCCCGACCGACGGTGGCTACACCTTC
cdr3_aa: CASSPTDGGYTF
j_call: TRBJ1-2
d_call: -
clone_size: -
v_call: TRBV7-9

cdr3_nt: TGTGCCAGCAGCTTATTAGGGACTTTAGGAGGCTACACCTTC
cdr3_aa: CASSLLGTLGGYTF
j_call: TRBJ1-2
d_call: -
clone_size: few
v_call: TRBV7-9

cdr3_nt: TGTGCCATCGGTGGGATCACTGAAGCTTTCTTT
cdr3_aa: CAIGGITEAFF
j_call: TRBJ1-1
d_call: -
clone_size: many
v_call: TRBV10-3

cdr3_nt: TGTGCCAGCAGTTACCTCCTTAGCCGGGGAGAGACCCAGTACTTC
cdr3_aa: CASSYLLSRGETQYF
j_call: TRBJ2-5
d_call: -
clone_size: many
v_call: TRBV2

cdr3_nt: TGTGCCAGCAGCCAAGATTGGGGGAATGTTGGTTCCTACAATGAGCAGTTCTTC
cdr3_aa: CASSQDWGNVGSYNEQFF
j_call: TRBJ2-1
d_call: -
clone_size: many
v_call: TRBV3-1

cdr3_nt: TGTGCCAGCAGCTCGACAGGCTCGTTGCGGGAGCTGTTTTTT
cdr3_aa: CASSSTGSLRELFF
j_call: TRBJ2-2
d_call: -
clone_size: few
v_call: TRBV5-4

cdr3_nt: TGCAGTGCTCACCGGACAGTCTATGGCTACACCTTC
cdr3_aa: CSAHRTVYGYTF
j_call: TRBJ1-2
d_call: -
clone_size: -
v_call: TRBV20-1

cdr3_nt: TGTGCCAGCAGCCCTCCGGGACAGGGCACTCAAGAGACCCAGTACTTC
cdr3_aa: CASSPPGQGTQETQYF
j_call: TRBJ2-5
d_call: TRBD1
clone_size: many
v_call: TRBV7-9

cdr3_nt: TGCGCCAGCAGCCCGGACGTGAGTAATGAAAAACTGTTTTTT
cdr3_aa: CASSPDVSNEKLFF
j_call: TRBJ1-4
d_call: -
clone_size: few
v_call: TRBV5-1